Each of the 5 T cell receptor beta chains below was sequenced from the same sample in a study of T cell responses to AZD1222 COVID-19 vaccine. Clones were sequenced by immunoSEQ multiplex PCR, and TCRdb holds only the in-frame ones, with some missing. The data contain some 130,000 clones, 90% of them singletons. Sequenced here: peripheral blood, sampled on day 0 of AZD1222 vaccination. The receptor source for this set is an adult in good health.

This clone was counted a single time. This chain joins TRBV30 and TRBJ1-2; weak D call: TRBD1 (6 bases). V lost 0 bases, J lost 2 bases, and 13 bases lay in between. Germline V lookup: CDR1 GTSNPN, CDR2 SVGIG (reference sequence). This CDR3 comprises 15 residues. In DNA form, the CDR3 reads TGTGCCTGGAGTGTTGGGGGGCCCTTCAACTATGGCTACACCTTC. Its translation is CAWSVGGPFNYGYTF.

The DNA of the CDR3 is TGTGCCAGCAGTTCCCGGACAGGTTCAAGCTACACCTTC. This encodes CASSSRTGSSYTF. V usage is TRBV6-2 or TRBV6-3 and J usage is TRBJ1-2; the match to TRBD1 covers 7 bases. CDR3 length equals 13 residues. Trimming took 4 bases from V and 9 from J; bases not matched to a gene: 8. The germline V gene has CDR1 MNHEY and CDR2 SVGEGT.

The rearrangement links TRBV27 to TRBJ1-5, with 12 bases matching TRBD1. CDR1 MNHEY and CDR2 SMNVEV come from the germline V gene (reference sequence). V trimming: 8 bases; J trimming: 3 bases; junction bases outside the gene matches: 14. The CDR3 is 18 residues long. The CDR3 DNA is TGTGCCAGCTCCAAAGGCCGGGACAGGGGGCTTATCAATCAGCCCCAGCATTTT. This codes for CASSKGRDRGLINQPQHF.

CDR3: CASSFAGLHEQYF. In DNA, the CDR3 is TGCGCCAGCAGCTTCGCGGGGCTCCACGAGCAGTACTTC. This chain links TRBV5-1 with TRBJ2-7; the D gene is possibly TRBD2 (6 bases). The CDR3 sequence is 13 residues long. Germline CDR1 SGHRS, CDR2 YFSETQ. Trimming took 2 bases from V and 5 from J, leaving 11 bases between them.

This chain connects TRBV6-5 to TRBJ1-2; D remains unclear. The CDR3 consists of 14 residues. Trimming cost V 6 bases and J 6 bases, with 17 bases left between them. Germline V gene sequence: CDR1 MNHEY, CDR2 SVGAGI. The CDR3 nucleotides are TGTGCCAGCAGCCTAACGCTGGAGCCGGATGGCTACACCTTC. Protein sequence: CASSLTLEPDGYTF.